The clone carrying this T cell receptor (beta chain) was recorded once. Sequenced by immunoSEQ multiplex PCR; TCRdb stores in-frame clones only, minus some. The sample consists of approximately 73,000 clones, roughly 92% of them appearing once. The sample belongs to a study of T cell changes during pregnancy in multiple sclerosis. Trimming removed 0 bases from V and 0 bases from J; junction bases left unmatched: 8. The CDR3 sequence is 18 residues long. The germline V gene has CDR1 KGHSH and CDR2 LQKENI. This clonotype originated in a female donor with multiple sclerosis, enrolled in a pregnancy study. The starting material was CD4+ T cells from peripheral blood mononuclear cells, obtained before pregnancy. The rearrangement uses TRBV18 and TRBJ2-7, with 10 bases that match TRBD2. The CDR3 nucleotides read TGTGCCAGCTCACCACCCGCTAGCGGGGGCCTGAGCTCCTACGAGCAGTACTTC. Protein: CASSPPASGGLSSYEQYF.